A selection of T cell receptor beta chains follows, all from one sample in a study of T cell repertoires and HLA-DP antigens. Their recognized antigens are unknown. This table comes from immunoSEQ multiplex PCR, and its TCRdb copy is limited to in-frame clones, with some not included. The sample yields around 70,000 clones, roughly 77% seen once. The sample comprised CD4+ T cells from PBMCs. The source is a man aged 55 to 70 in good health and CMV-seronegative. The CDR3 runs from the conserved cysteine through the conserved F or W. The D gene is left open where the match is weak. Expanded clones get a size class; other rows say once, few or many, or leave the size out.

TRBV19	-	TRBJ1-3	-	TGTGCCAGTAGTACCGGACAGTATGGCTCTGGAAACACCATATATTTT	CASSTGQYGSGNTIYF
TRBV7-2	-	TRBJ2-3	-	TGTGCCAGCAGCTTAGTAGGCTACACAGATACGCAGTATTTT	CASSLVGYTDTQYF
TRBV4-3	-	TRBJ1-6	-	TGCGCCAGCAGCCAAGGTAGTCCGGGGAATTCACCCCTCCACTTT	CASSQGSPGNSPLHF
TRBV19	TRBD1	TRBJ1-4	-	TGTGCCAGTAGTGACCGACAGGGGGATGAAAAACTGTTTTTT	CASSDRQGDEKLFF
TRBV27	-	TRBJ1-2	-	TGTGCCAGCAGTTCAATCAGGGGTGGCTATGGCTACACCTTC	CASSSIRGGYGYTF
TRBV6-1	-	TRBJ2-7	-	TGTGCCAGCACTTCAGGGGCCTACGAGCAGTACTTC	CASTSGAYEQYF
TRBV9	TRBD2	TRBJ2-3	-	TGTGCCAGCAGCGTAGGGCCTAGCGGGGCAGATACGCAGTATTTT	CASSVGPSGADTQYF
TRBV11-2	-	TRBJ1-2	-	TGTGCCAGCAGCTTCCGGGGGTCGGTCGGTGGCTACACCTTC	CASSFRGSVGGYTF
TRBV7-9	-	TRBJ1-5	-	TGTGCCAGCAGCTTAGCGATCAATCAGCCCCAGCATTTT	CASSLAINQPQHF
TRBV11-2	-	TRBJ1-1	few	TGTGCCAGCAGCTTAACGGGGCGAGACACTGAAGCTTTCTTT	CASSLTGRDTEAFF
TRBV10-2	-	TRBJ1-1	-	TGCGCCAGCCAAATCAACGGGGGATGGGGCACTGAAGCTTTCTTT	CASQINGGWGTEAFF
TRBV13	TRBD1	TRBJ1-2	-	TGTGCCAGCCACGCAGGGGGCCCCGTTTATGGCTACACCTTC	CASHAGGPVYGYTF
TRBV28	-	TRBJ2-2	many	TGTGCCAGCAGATGGGGGAACACCGGGGAGCTGTTTTTT	CASRWGNTGELFF
TRBV10-2	-	TRBJ1-6	-	TGCGCCAGCAGTAGAGGGGCGGTGGATTCACCCCTCCACTTT	CASSRGAVDSPLHF
TRBV5-1	-	TRBJ2-7	-	TGCGCCAGCAGCTTGGGACAGAGACAAGTCTACGAGCAGTACTTC	CASSLGQRQVYEQYF
TRBV11-2	-	TRBJ1-2	-	TGTGCCAGCAGCGCCCGTTCCTATGGCTACACCTTC	CASSARSYGYTF
TRBV9	-	TRBJ2-2	once	TGTGCCAGCAGCGTAGTCGGGGCCGGGGAGCTGTTTTTT	CASSVVGAGELFF
TRBV5-1	TRBD1	TRBJ1-2	-	TGCGCCAGCAGCTTGGACGGCAGGGGGAACTATGGCTACACCTTC	CASSLDGRGNYGYTF
TRBV7-9	TRBD2	TRBJ2-1	-	TGTGCCAGCAGCCCAAGGACTAGCGGGAGTGGTGAGCAGTTCTTC	CASSPRTSGSGEQFF
TRBV14	TRBD2	TRBJ2-1	-	TGTGCCAGCAGCCAAGGTCAGGGACTAGCGGGGGGACTCAATGAGCAGTTCTTC	CASSQGQGLAGGLNEQFF
TRBV6-6	TRBD1	TRBJ1-2	-	TGTGCCAGCAGACAGGGGACAGTCTATGGCTACACCTTC	CASRQGTVYGYTF
TRBV2	-	TRBJ1-2	-	TGTGCCAGCAGTGACGACAGGGGCTACACCTTC	CASSDDRGYTF
TRBV30	TRBD1	TRBJ1-1	few	TGTGCCTGGAGTGCATGGACAGGGAAGTTGGCTTTCTTT	CAWSAWTGKLAFF
TRBV28	-	TRBJ1-5	-	TGTGCCAGCAACTCGGGGGGAACTCAGCCCCAGCATTTT	CASNSGGTQPQHF
TRBV5-6	-	TRBJ2-1	-	TGTGCCAGCAGCTTGGACAGGCTAGCCTACAATGAGCAGTTCTTC	CASSLDRLAYNEQFF
TRBV28	-	TRBJ2-2	-	TGTGCCAGCAGTTTAAGCGGGAACACCGGGGAGCTGTTTTTT	CASSLSGNTGELFF
TRBV28	-	TRBJ1-5	-	TGTGCCAGCAGGAGTCAGCGCAATCAGCCCCAGCATTTT	CASRSQRNQPQHF
TRBV11-3	-	TRBJ2-7	-	TGTGCCAGCAGCTCCGAGGGGAACGAGCAGTACTTC	CASSSEGNEQYF
TRBV6-1	TRBD1	TRBJ2-1	-	TGTGCCAGCAGTGAATCGGGGACAGGGGGCTTTAGTGAGCAGTTCTTC	CASSESGTGGFSEQFF
TRBV7-2	-	TRBJ1-3	-	TGTGCCAGCAGCTTAGGCCAGATATCTGGAAACACCATATATTTT	CASSLGQISGNTIYF
TRBV25-1	TRBD1	TRBJ2-2	-	TGTGCCAGCAGTGAATCCCGACAGGGCCCCACCGGGGAGCTGCTTTTT	CASSESRQGPTGELLF
TRBV5-1	TRBD1	TRBJ2-1	-	TGCGCCAGCAGCTTGGGACAGGGGACGGATGAGCAGTTCTTC	CASSLGQGTDEQFF
TRBV4-1	-	TRBJ1-2	-	TGCGCCAGCAGCCAAGCTGCAGCCAACTATGGCTACACCTTC	CASSQAAANYGYTF
TRBV19	-	TRBJ2-5	once	TGTGCCAGTAGTATGAATAGGGGCCGGGAGACCCAGTACTTC	CASSMNRGRETQYF
TRBV27	-	TRBJ2-2	-	TGTGCCAGCAGGGTAGGGCCCGGGGAGCTGTTTTTT	CASRVGPGELFF
TRBV19	-	TRBJ1-2	-	TGTGCCAGTAAATTGCCCGGGGGCGCAGGCTACACCTTC	CASKLPGGAGYTF
TRBV6-1	TRBD1	TRBJ2-1	few	TGTGCCAGCAGTGAAAGGGAACAGGGGGGTTTCTACAATGAGCAGTTCTTC	CASSEREQGGFYNEQFF
TRBV5-1	-	TRBJ1-4	-	TGCGCCAGCAGCTTGGTTAGCAGGGGAGCAACTAATGAAAAACTGTTTTTT	CASSLVSRGATNEKLFF
TRBV7-2	-	TRBJ2-1	-	TGTGCCAGCAGCTTGGGGGTTGAATACAATGAGCAGTTCTTC	CASSLGVEYNEQFF
TRBV9	-	TRBJ2-1	-	TGTGCCAGCAGCGTAGAATCCCCGAGCTATGAGCAGTTCTTC	CASSVESPSYEQFF